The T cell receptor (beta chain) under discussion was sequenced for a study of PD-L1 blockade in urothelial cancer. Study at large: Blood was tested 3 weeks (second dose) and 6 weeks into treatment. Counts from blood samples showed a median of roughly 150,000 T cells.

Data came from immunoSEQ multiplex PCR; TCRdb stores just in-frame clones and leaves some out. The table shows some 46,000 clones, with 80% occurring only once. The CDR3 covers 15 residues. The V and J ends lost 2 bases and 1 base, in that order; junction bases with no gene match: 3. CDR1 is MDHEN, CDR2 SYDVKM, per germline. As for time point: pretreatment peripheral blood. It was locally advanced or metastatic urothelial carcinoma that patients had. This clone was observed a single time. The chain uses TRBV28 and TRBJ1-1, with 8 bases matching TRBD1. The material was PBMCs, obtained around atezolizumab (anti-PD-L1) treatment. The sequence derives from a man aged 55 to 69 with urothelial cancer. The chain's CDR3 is CASSLEGTGNTEAFF. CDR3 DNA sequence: TGTGCCAGCAGTTTAGAAGGGACAGGGAACACTGAAGCTTTCTTT.